A single sample gave rise to the 23 T cell receptor beta chains below, sequenced in a study of identical twins. One entry per CDR3 protein results from TCRdb running MiXCR on the 5' RACE reads. The repertoire includes roughly 630,000 distinct CDR3 sequences, less than 9% of them detected once, and 1.6% sits in the top ten. The sample was also linked to a second study, of yellow fever vaccine responses in identical twins.

Sequences were obtained from PBMCs. All receptors come from a young woman in good health.

There are a few counts of this clonotype. The J gene is TRBJ1-5, the V gene TRBV10-2; D gene uncertain. Germline CDR1 reads WSHSY; CDR2 reads SAAADI. V lost 7 bases and J 6 bases, leaving 13 bases between the germline ends. CDR3 size: 13 residues. Written as DNA, the CDR3 is TGCGCCAGCATGGTTTCAGGAGGTCAGCCCCAGCATTTT. This codes for CASMVSGGQPQHF.

This clonotype has a handful of counts. The rearrangement links TRBV20-1 to TRBJ1-5; D may be TRBD1 (5 bases). Germline V gives CDR1 DFQATT, CDR2 SNEGSKA (reference sequence). Trimming stripped 0 bases from V and 6 bases from J, with 12 bases between. The CDR3 totals 14 residues. The DNA of the CDR3 is TGCAGTGCTAGAGATTTTTCCGGGGGTCAGCCCCAGCATTTT. The encoded protein is CSARDFSGGQPQHF.

The table lists this clonotype with many counts. The rearrangement joins TRBV2 to TRBJ2-7; TRBD1 matches 11 bases. Germline CDR1 and CDR2: SNHLY and FYNNEI. The CDR3 is 17 amino acids. V lost 1 base and J lost 3; bases outside the gene matches: 8. DNA of the CDR3: TGTGCCAGCAGTGAAGGTAGTATGGGACAGGGGGTCTACGAGCAGTACTTC. It encodes CASSEGSMGQGVYEQYF. The full variable domain, completed using reference TRBV2 and TRBJ2-7, is EPEVTQTPSHQVTQMGQEVILRCVPISNHLYFYWYRQILGQKVEFLVSFYNNEISEKSEIFDDQFSVERPDGSNFTLKIRSTKLEDSAMYFCASSEGSMGQGVYEQYFGPGTRLTVT.

This clonotype has ten or more counts. The chain joins TRBV12-3 or TRBV12-4 to TRBJ1-1; no definite D call. Trimming pared 2 bases from V and 0 bases from J, leaving 10 bases between. CDR3 size: 15 residues. CDR3 amino acids: CASSLNGLMNTEAFF. Here the CDR3 DNA reads TGTGCCAGCAGTTTAAACGGACTTATGAACACTGAAGCTTTCTTT.

The chain couples TRBV3-1 to TRBJ2-1, with 9 bases that match TRBD2. This CDR3 region has 16 residues. Germline-derived CDR1 and CDR2 are LGHDT and YNNKEL (reference sequence). V was pared by 3 bases and J by 3 bases, with 6 bases of the junction left unmatched. CDR3 sequence reads: CASSQNPSGIYNEQFF. CDR3 coding DNA: TGTGCCAGCAGCCAGAATCCTAGCGGGATCTACAATGAGCAGTTCTTC.

This clonotype was observed at least ten times. The chain links TRBV12-3 or TRBV12-4 to TRBJ2-1; D gene ambiguous. CDR3 length equals 13 residues. V lost 5 bases and J lost 6, with 11 bases in between. The CDR3 DNA sequence: TGTGCCAGCAGTCCGACTGGTCCCAATGAGCAGTTCTTC. Amino acid sequence: CASSPTGPNEQFF.

In this sample, this clonotype turned up many times. This sequence joins TRBV6-1 and TRBJ2-6; D is perhaps TRBD1 (6 bases). Germline CDR1 and CDR2: MNHNS and SASEGT. This CDR3 is built from 17 residues. Trimming removed 6 bases at V and 0 bases at J, with 15 bases between. CDR3 residues: CASSLPGQNSGANVLTF. In DNA form, the CDR3 reads TGTGCCAGCAGCCTTCCCGGACAGAACTCTGGGGCCAACGTCCTGACTTTC.

This chain links TRBV24-1 with TRBJ2-3, with D possibly matching TRBD2 (5 bases). V lost 3 bases and J 6 bases, leaving 15 bases between the germline ends. CDR1 and CDR2 from the germline V gene are KGHDR and SFDVKD. The CDR3 has 15 residues. The CDR3 region is CATSDTGNTRDTQYF. Here the CDR3 DNA reads TGTGCCACCAGTGATACGGGGAATACTAGGGATACGCAGTATTTT.

The sample holds many counts of this clonotype. V and J are TRBV10-1 and TRBJ2-7; TRBD2 matches 9 bases. In germline, CDR1 is WNHNN, CDR2 SYGVQD (reference sequence). V gave up 2 bases and J gave up 2 bases; unmatched junction bases: 4. The CDR3 sequence is 15 residues long. The CDR3 region is CASSEKTSGAYEQYF. In DNA form, the CDR3 reads TGCGCCAGCAGTGAGAAGACTAGCGGAGCCTACGAGCAGTACTTC.

This clonotype was counted ten times or more. The rearrangement uses TRBV5-1 and TRBJ2-1; a possible D gene is TRBD2 (5 bases). The CDR3 totals 14 residues. Germline V gene lookup returns CDR1 SGHRS and CDR2 YFSETQ. V was pared by 4 bases and J by 0 bases, with 8 bases between. The CDR3 coding sequence is TGCGCCAGCAGCAGCGGAACCTCCTACAATGAGCAGTTCTTC. Its translation is CASSSGTSYNEQFF. Looking up the rest from reference TRBV5-1 and TRBJ2-1 gives the full variable domain: KAGVTQTPRYLIKTRGQQVTLSCSPISGHRSVSWYQQTPGQGLQFLFEYFSETQRNKGNFPGRFSGRQFSNSRSEMNVSTLELGDSALYLCASSSGTSYNEQFFGPGTRLTVL.

Many counts were recorded for this clonotype. The rearrangement links TRBV7-9 to TRBJ1-1; 7 bases agree with TRBD1. This CDR3 spans 17 amino acids. Germline values: CDR1 SEHNR, CDR2 FQNEAQ (reference sequence). The ends lost 4 bases at V and 0 bases at J; junction bases unmatched: 11. CDR3 bases: TGTGCCAGCAGCTCACTACAGGGGAGGGGGATGAACACTGAAGCTTTCTTT. Translating it yields CASSSLQGRGMNTEAFF.

V and J are TRBV6-2 or TRBV6-3 and TRBJ2-1, with D perhaps being TRBD1 or TRBD2 (5 bases each). The length of the CDR3 is 17 residues. The V end lost 4 bases, the J end lost 0 bases, and 16 bases lay between the germline ends. CDR1 is MNHEY, CDR2 SVGEGT, per germline. The CDR3 protein is CASSSYGTTSSYNEQFF. As DNA, the CDR3 is TGTGCCAGCAGTTCCTATGGGACGACGAGCTCCTACAATGAGCAGTTCTTC.

The chain employs TRBV15 and TRBJ2-7; 10 positions match TRBD2. Germline values: CDR1 LNHNV, CDR2 YYDKDF (reference sequence). Trimming removed 8 bases from V and 5 bases from J; junction bases left unmatched: 15. The CDR3 is 16 amino acids. In DNA form, the CDR3 reads TGTGCCACCGGCCCCCTCAGAGCGGGGGGGCGGGACGAGCAGTACGTC. This sequence encodes CATGPLRAGGRDEQYV.

This clonotype was observed a few times. The chain joins TRBV7-3 to TRBJ2-1; 8 nucleotides agree with TRBD2. V gave up 5 bases and J gave up 0 bases; unmatched junction bases: 6. This CDR3 region has 16 residues. Germline CDR1 SGHTA, CDR2 FQGTGA. Written as DNA, the CDR3 is TGTGCCAGCAGCCCCAAAAGCGGGAGCTCCTACAATGAGCAGTTCTTC. This translates into CASSPKSGSSYNEQFF.

This chain connects TRBV12-3 or TRBV12-4 to TRBJ2-6, with 7 bases that match TRBD1. CDR3 size: 17 residues. The junction had 10 bases not matched to a gene; V was cut back by 6 bases and J by 2 bases. The CDR3: CASSPTRDRAGANVLTF. The CDR3 DNA is TGTGCCAGCAGCCCAACGCGCGACAGGGCTGGGGCCAACGTCCTGACTTTC.

The sample holds many counts of this clonotype. V gene TRBV10-3 combines with J gene TRBJ2-3, with TRBD2 identical over 10 bases. CDR3 length: 16 amino acids. Germline values: CDR1 ENHRY, CDR2 SYGVKD. V gave up 3 bases and J gave up 1 base; unmatched junction bases: 4. CDR3 loop: CAISEFGLAGTDTQYF. The CDR3 DNA follows: TGTGCCATCAGTGAATTTGGACTAGCGGGCACAGATACGCAGTATTTT.

This clonotype was found a few times. In nucleotides, the CDR3 is TGTGCCAGCAGCAGACCACAACCGACGGGACTAGCGGGAGTTGTAGAGCAGTTCTTC. It yields the protein CASSRPQPTGLAGVVEQFF. The rearrangement joins TRBV11-1 to TRBJ2-1; 14 bases are a match to TRBD2. CDR1 is SGHAT and CDR2 is FQDESV in the germline V gene (reference sequence). The CDR3 is 19 residues long. J gave up 10 bases and V 5 bases, and 19 bases lay outside the gene matches.

This chain uses TRBV16 with TRBJ1-6; D might be TRBD1 (6 bases). With 5 bases removed from V and 7 bases from J, the gap between germline ends came to 15 bases. This CDR3 contains 15 residues. The germline gives CDR1 KGHSY, CDR2 FQNENV. DNA for the CDR3: TGTGCCAGCAGCTCACACAGGGCGCAAAATTCACCCCTCCACTTT. It yields the protein CASSSHRAQNSPLHF.

This clonotype was picked up many times. The chain links TRBV3-1 to TRBJ2-1; 9 nucleotides match TRBD2. V lost 4 bases to trimming and J lost 7 bases; unmatched junction nucleotides: 8. The CDR3 has 15 residues. The germline gives CDR1 LGHDT, CDR2 YNNKEL (reference sequence). The CDR3 reads CASSPRLAVGNEQFF. As DNA, the CDR3 is TGTGCCAGCAGCCCCAGACTAGCGGTTGGGAATGAGCAGTTCTTC.

This clonotype has more than one count but fewer than ten. This chain uses TRBV20-1 with TRBJ2-7, with 11 bases aligning to TRBD2. Trimming removed 6 bases from V and 6 bases from J; junction bases left unmatched: 7. From germline, CDR1 is DFQATT and CDR2 SNEGSKA (reference sequence). This CDR3 region has 13 residues. CDR3 nucleotide sequence: TGCAGTGCCCTAGCGGGAGGAGCGGGCGAGCAGTACTTC. Protein: CSALAGGAGEQYF.

In this sample, this clonotype turned up a few times. The V gene is TRBV6-1, the J gene TRBJ2-5; 7 bases agree with TRBD1. V gave up 7 bases and J gave up 7 bases; unmatched junction bases: 9. Germline V gene sequence: CDR1 MNHNS, CDR2 SASEGT. The CDR3 is made up of 13 amino acids. The CDR3 nucleotides are TGTGCCAGCATGGGGACAGTCCGGGCGACCCAGTACTTC. This translates into CASMGTVRATQYF.

The chain recombines TRBV14 with TRBJ2-3, with D perhaps assigned TRBD1 or TRBD2 (5 bases each). CDR1 is SGHDN, CDR2 FVKESK, per germline. The V end lost 4 bases, the J end lost 2 bases, and 13 bases lay between the germline ends. This CDR3 spans 15 amino acids. The DNA for the CDR3 is TGTGCCAGCAGCCCCGCCGGGACCTACACAGATACGCAGTATTTT. Its translation is CASSPAGTYTDTQYF.

V is TRBV12-3 or TRBV12-4 and J is TRBJ2-7, with D possibly matching TRBD2 (6 bases). The CDR3 is made up of 13 amino acids. The germline V and J ends were trimmed by 6 bases and 9 bases, with 18 bases remaining between them. CDR3 in amino acids: CASSPGGPTMQYF. In nucleotides, the CDR3 is TGTGCCAGCAGCCCCGGGGGACCTACGATGCAGTACTTC.